This TCR beta chain stems from a study of blood T cell repertoires in COVID-19. As for the study in general: Donors in the United States, Italy and Spain gave samples during acute or convalescent COVID-19.

In germline, CDR1 is KGHSH, CDR2 LQKENI. V gave up 7 bases and J gave up 0 bases; unmatched junction bases: 3. The CDR3 covers 14 residues. Sequencing used immunoSEQ multiplex PCR; TCRdb keeps in-frame clones, though not all of them. Of roughly 260,000 clones in the sample, 88% were seen once. Sequenced sample: peripheral blood. The chain recombines TRBV18 with TRBJ1-3; 7 bases match TRBD1. The source is a man between 60 and 75 years old who had recovered from COVID-19. The chain's CDR3 is CASFGQDSGNTIYF. DNA of the CDR3: TGTGCCAGCTTCGGACAGGACTCTGGAAACACCATATATTTT.